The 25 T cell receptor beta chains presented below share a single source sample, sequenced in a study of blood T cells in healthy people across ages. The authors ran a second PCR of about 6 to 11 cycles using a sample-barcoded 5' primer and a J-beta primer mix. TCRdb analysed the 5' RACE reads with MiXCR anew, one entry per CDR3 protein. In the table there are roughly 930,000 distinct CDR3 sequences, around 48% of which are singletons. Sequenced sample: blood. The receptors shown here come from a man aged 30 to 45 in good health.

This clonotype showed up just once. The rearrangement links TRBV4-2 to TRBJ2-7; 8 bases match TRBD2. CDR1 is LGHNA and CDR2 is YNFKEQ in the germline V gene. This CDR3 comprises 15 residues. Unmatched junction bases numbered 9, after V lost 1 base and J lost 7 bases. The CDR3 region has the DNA TGTGCCAGCAGCCAAGGTACAGCGGGGGACAATGAGCAGTACTTC. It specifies CASSQGTAGDNEQYF.

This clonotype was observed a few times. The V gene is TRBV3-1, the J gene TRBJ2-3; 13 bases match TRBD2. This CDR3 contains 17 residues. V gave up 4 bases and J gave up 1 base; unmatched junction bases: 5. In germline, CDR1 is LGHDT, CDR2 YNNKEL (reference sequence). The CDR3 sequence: CASSREGLAGRTDTQYF. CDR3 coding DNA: TGTGCCAGCAGCCGGGAGGGACTAGCGGGGCGCACAGATACGCAGTATTTT.

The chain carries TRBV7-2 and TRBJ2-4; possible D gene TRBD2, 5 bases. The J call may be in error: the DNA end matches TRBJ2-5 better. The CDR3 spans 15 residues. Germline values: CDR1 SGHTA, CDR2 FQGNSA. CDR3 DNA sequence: TGTGCCAGCAGCCTAAAACTAGTATGGGAGGAGACCCAGTACTTC. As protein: CASSLKLVWEETQYF.

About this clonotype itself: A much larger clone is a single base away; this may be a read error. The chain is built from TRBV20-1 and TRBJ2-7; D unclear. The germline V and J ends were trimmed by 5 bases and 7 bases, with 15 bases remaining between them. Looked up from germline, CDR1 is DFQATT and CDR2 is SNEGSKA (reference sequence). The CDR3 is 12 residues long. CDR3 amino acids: CSALIDVNEQYF. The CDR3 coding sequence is TGCAGTGCTCTGATCGACGTAAATGAGCAGTACTTC.

This chain's CDR3 is CASAGTGRKVGANVLTF. The CDR3 DNA is TGTGCCAGCGCTGGGACAGGGAGGAAGGTTGGGGCCAACGTCCTGACTTTC. J is TRBJ2-6 and V is TRBV12-3 or TRBV12-4, with 9 bases fitting TRBD1. CDR3 length: 17 amino acids. Trimming removed 8 bases from V and 3 bases from J; junction bases left unmatched: 11.

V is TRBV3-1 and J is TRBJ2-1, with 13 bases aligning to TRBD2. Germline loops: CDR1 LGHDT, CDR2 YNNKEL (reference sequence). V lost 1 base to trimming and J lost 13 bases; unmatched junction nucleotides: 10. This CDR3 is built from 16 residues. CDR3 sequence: CASSQVLTSGGSNQFF. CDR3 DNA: TGTGCCAGCAGCCAAGTTCTGACTAGCGGGGGGTCCAACCAGTTCTTC.

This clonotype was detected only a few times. The CDR3 DNA reads TGTGCCAGCAGTTCTACAGGGGGGATCGACTACGAGCAGTACTTC. As protein: CASSSTGGIDYEQYF. This chain uses TRBV27 with TRBJ2-4; 8 bases are a match to TRBD1. The closer fit of TRBJ2-7 to the DNA end suggests the J call may be wrong. Germline V lookup: CDR1 MNHEY, CDR2 SMNVEV (reference sequence). The CDR3 covers 15 residues.

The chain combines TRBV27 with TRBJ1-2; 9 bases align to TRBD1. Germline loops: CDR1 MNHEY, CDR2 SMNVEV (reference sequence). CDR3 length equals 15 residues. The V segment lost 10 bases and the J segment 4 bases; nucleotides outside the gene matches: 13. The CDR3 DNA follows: TGTGCCACCAGGGGGGGGACAGGGTTTCCCTATGGCTACACCTTC. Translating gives CATRGGTGFPYGYTF.

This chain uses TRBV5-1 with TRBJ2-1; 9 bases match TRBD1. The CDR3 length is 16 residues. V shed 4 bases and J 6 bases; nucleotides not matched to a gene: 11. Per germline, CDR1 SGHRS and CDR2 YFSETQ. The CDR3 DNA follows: TGCGCCAGCAGCGCCTCCGGGACAGGGAGAATCAATGAGCAGTTCTTC. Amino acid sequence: CASSASGTGRINEQFF.

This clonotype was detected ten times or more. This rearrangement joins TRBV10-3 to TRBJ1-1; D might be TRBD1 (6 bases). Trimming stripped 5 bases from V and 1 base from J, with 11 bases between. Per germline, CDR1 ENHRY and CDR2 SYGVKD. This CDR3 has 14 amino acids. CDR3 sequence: CAISPRGGNTEAFF. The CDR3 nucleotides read TGTGCCATCAGTCCCAGGGGCGGGAACACTGAAGCTTTCTTT.

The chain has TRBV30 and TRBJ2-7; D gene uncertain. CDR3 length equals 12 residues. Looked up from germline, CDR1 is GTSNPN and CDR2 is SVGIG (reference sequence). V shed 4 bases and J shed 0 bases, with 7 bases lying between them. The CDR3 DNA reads TGTGCCTGGACAGAGAGCTCCTACGAGCAGTACTTC. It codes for CAWTESSYEQYF.

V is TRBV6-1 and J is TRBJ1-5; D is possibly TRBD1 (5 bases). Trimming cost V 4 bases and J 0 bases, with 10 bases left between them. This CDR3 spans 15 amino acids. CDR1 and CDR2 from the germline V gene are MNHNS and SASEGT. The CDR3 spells CASSGQGYSNQPQHF. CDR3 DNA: TGTGCCAGCAGTGGGCAGGGCTATAGCAATCAGCCCCAGCATTTT.

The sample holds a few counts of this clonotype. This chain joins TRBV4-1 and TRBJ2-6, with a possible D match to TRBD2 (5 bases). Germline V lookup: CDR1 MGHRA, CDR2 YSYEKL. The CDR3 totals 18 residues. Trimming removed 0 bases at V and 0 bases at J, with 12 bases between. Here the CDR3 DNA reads TGCGCCAGCAGCCAAGACGGGGAGCCCTCCTCTGGGGCCAACGTCCTGACTTTC. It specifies CASSQDGEPSSGANVLTF.

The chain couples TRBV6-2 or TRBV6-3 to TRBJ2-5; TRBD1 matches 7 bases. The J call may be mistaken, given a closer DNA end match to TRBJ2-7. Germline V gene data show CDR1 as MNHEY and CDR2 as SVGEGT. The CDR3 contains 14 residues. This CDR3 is CASRRQGTGYEQYF. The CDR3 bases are TGTGCCAGCAGACGACAGGGTACGGGTTACGAGCAGTACTTC.

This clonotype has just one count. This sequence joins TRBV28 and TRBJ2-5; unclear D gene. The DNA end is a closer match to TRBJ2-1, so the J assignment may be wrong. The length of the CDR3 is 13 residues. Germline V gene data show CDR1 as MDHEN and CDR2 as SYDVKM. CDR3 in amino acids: CASSHVKEETQFF. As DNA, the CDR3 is TGTGCCAGCAGCCACGTCAAAGAAGAGACCCAGTTCTTC.

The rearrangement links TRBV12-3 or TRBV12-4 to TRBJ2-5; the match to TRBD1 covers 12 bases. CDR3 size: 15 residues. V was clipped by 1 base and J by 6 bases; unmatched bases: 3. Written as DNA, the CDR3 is TGTGCCAGCAGTTTAGGTCGGGACAGGGGGCAGACCCAGTACTTC. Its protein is CASSLGRDRGQTQYF.

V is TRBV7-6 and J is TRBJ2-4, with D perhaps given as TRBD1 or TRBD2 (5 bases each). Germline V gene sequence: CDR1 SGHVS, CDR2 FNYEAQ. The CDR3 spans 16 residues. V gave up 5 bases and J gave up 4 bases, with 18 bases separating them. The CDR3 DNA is TGTGCCAGCAGCAACCGTCCCCGGGACCGGAAAAACATTCAGTACTTC. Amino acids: CASSNRPRDRKNIQYF.

The CDR3 loop is CASSQGLGLETQYF. CDR3 nucleotides: TGTGCCAGCAGTCAAGGACTGGGGTTAGAGACCCAGTACTTC. The chain combines TRBV27 with TRBJ2-5, with D tentatively TRBD2 (5 bases). The germline V and J ends were trimmed by 5 bases and 4 bases, with 14 bases remaining between them. Germline CDR1 and CDR2: MNHEY and SMNVEV (reference sequence). The CDR3 is 14 residues long.

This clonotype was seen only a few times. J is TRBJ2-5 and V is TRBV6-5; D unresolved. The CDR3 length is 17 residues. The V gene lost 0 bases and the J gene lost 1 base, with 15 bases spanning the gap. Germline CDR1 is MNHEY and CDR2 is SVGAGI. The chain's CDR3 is CASSYSSLSTPQETQYF. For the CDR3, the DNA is TGTGCCAGCAGTTACTCGTCCCTATCTACGCCCCAAGAGACCCAGTACTTC.

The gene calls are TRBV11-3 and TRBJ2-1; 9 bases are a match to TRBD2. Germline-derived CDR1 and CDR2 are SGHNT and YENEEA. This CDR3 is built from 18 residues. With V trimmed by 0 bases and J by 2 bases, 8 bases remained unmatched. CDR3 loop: CASSLDWSSGVPYNEQFF. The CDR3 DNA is TGTGCCAGCAGCTTAGATTGGTCTAGCGGGGTGCCCTACAATGAGCAGTTCTTC.

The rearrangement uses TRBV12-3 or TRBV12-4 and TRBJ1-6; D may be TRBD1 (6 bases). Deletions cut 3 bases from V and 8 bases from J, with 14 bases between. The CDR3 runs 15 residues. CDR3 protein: CASSFGQTIDSPLHF. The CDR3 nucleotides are TGTGCCAGCAGTTTCGGACAGACCATAGATTCACCCCTCCACTTT.

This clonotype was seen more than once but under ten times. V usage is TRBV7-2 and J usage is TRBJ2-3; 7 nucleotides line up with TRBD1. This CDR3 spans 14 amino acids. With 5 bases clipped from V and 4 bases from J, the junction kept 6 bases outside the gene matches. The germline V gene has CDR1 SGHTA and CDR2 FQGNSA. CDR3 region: CASSPRDRADTQYF. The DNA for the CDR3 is TGTGCCAGCAGCCCACGCGACAGGGCAGATACGCAGTATTTT.

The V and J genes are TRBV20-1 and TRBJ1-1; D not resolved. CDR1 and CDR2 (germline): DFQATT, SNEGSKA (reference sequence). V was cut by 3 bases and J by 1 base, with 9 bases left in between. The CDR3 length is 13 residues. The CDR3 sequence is CSASIDTNTEAFF. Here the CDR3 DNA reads TGCAGTGCTAGCATCGATACGAACACTGAAGCTTTCTTT.

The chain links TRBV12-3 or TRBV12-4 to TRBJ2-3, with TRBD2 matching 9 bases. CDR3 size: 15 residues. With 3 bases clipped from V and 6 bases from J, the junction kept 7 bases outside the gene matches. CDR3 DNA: TGTGCCAGCAGTTTTCCAGCGGGGGGTCCGGATACGCAGTATTTT. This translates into CASSFPAGGPDTQYF.

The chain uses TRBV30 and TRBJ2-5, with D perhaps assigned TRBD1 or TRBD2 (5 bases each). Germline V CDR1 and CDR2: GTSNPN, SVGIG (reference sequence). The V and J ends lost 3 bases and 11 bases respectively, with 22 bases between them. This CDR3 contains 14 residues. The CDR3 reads CAWSVGRGVWEQYF. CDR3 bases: TGTGCCTGGAGCGTGGGACGCGGAGTATGGGAGCAGTACTTC.